This section outlines one T cell receptor (beta chain) sequence together with its context. Its specificity is not known. An end of the junction does not agree with germline; a read error may underlie this. The data stem from a study of cytomegalovirus exposure and HLA in healthy donors. As for the study in general: Among the roughly 430 genotyped donors, approximately 80% were placed in the Caucasian-associated ancestry cluster. Broader study findings: Across donors, presence/absence analyses took sequencing depth to be roughly uniform.

The CDR3 has 12 amino acids. The germline CDR1 and CDR2 sequences are SNHLY and FYNNEI. It was with 60 Vbeta and 13 Jbeta primers that the PCR ran. TCRdb keeps only in-frame clones here, not all; method: immunoSEQ multiplex PCR. Here the sample spans some 140,000 clones, roughly 8.8% being singletons. The sample comprised PBMCs. This chain connects TRBV2 to TRBJ2-7; a possible D gene is TRBD2 (6 bases). The sequence was obtained from a woman in her 40s in good health and CMV-seropositive. The CDR3 nucleotides are TGTGCCAGCAGGACTAGTGCTTACGCGCAGTACTTC. It yields the protein CASRTSAYAQYF.